One sample yielded the 9 T cell receptor beta chains listed below, sequenced in a study of T cells after yellow fever vaccination. TCRdb fed the 5' RACE reads into MiXCR, producing one record per CDR3 protein. This table holds hundreds of thousands of distinct CDR3 sequences, about 4% found once. Sample: PBMCs, taken 5 days after the yellow fever booster vaccination. All receptors derive from a man younger than 35 who received the YFV17D yellow fever vaccine.

This clonotype has just a few counts. This chain joins TRBV4-1 and TRBJ2-5; TRBD1 might be the D (5 bases). The germline V gene has CDR1 MGHRA and CDR2 YSYEKL. This CDR3 contains 15 residues. Trimming removed 4 bases from V and 1 base from J, with 13 bases in between. Here the CDR3 reads CASSPSLGAQETQYF. In DNA, the CDR3 is TGCGCCAGCAGCCCCTCGCTAGGGGCCCAAGAGACCCAGTACTTC.

Ten or more counts support this clonotype. The gene calls are TRBV7-2 and TRBJ1-1, with D hard to call. This CDR3 is 13 amino acids long. Between the trimmed V and J ends, which lost 5 bases and 5 bases, there was a span of 12 bases. The V gene's germline CDR1 is SGHTA and CDR2 FQGNSA. CDR3: CASSTGPGTEAFF. In nucleotides, the CDR3 is TGTGCCAGCAGCACCGGGCCGGGGACTGAAGCTTTCTTT.

The chain employs TRBV4-1 and TRBJ2-3; 7 bases fit TRBD2. CDR1 is MGHRA, CDR2 YSYEKL, per germline. V was clipped by 2 bases and J by 4 bases; unmatched bases: 9. This CDR3 contains 16 residues. CDR3 residues: CASSQKAGYSADTQYF. In nucleotides, the CDR3 is TGCGCCAGCAGCCAAAAAGCGGGGTATTCGGCAGATACGCAGTATTTT.

This chain connects TRBV4-3 to TRBJ2-1; D gene uncertain. V lost 0 bases and J lost 10, with 13 bases in between. CDR3 length: 14 amino acids. Germline loops: CDR1 LGHNA, CDR2 YSLEER. CDR3 DNA sequence: TGCGCCAGCAGCCAAGAAAGGGTGGCCCCGGAGCAGTTCTTC. It specifies CASSQERVAPEQFF.

At least ten counts were recorded for this clonotype. This chain links TRBV29-1 with TRBJ2-3; D unclear. The ends were cut back, 5 bases at V and 2 bases at J, with 11 bases in the middle. The CDR3 length is 13 residues. Germline CDR1 reads SQVTM; CDR2 reads ANQGSEA. CDR3 protein: CSVLGPLTDTQYF. The CDR3, as DNA: TGCAGCGTTCTGGGCCCCCTCACAGATACGCAGTATTTT.

The J gene is TRBJ2-2, the V gene TRBV27, with D perhaps matching TRBD1 (5 bases). Germline V gene data show CDR1 as MNHEY and CDR2 as SMNVEV (reference sequence). The CDR3 is 15 amino acids. Trimming removed 5 bases from V and 6 bases from J, with 16 bases in between. In DNA, the CDR3 is TGTGCCAGCAGTCCTCGTCCTGGGGCCTCCGGGGAGCTGTTTTTT. It is translated as CASSPRPGASGELFF.

This clonotype was counted only a few times. The chain combines TRBV30 with TRBJ1-4; D unclear. Germline loops: CDR1 GTSNPN, CDR2 SVGIG (reference sequence). The CDR3 extends over 13 amino acids. V was cut by 8 bases and J by 3 bases, with 13 bases left in between. Written as DNA, the CDR3 is TGTGCCGGATCCCGGGCAGCTAATGAAAAACTGTTTTTT. Its protein is CAGSRAANEKLFF.

The V call is TRBV4-3, the J call TRBJ2-3; D unclear. V was shortened by 8 bases and J by 2 bases, with 11 bases between the two germline ends. The CDR3 loop spans 13 amino acids. Germline assignment: CDR1 LGHNA and CDR2 YSLEER. CDR3 sequence reads: CASSLEITDTQYF. The CDR3 bases are TGCGCCAGCTCCCTCGAGATCACAGATACGCAGTATTTT.

This clonotype was observed a few times. The V and J genes are TRBV6-2 or TRBV6-3 and TRBJ2-1; 8 bases agree with TRBD1. Germline V lookup: CDR1 MNHEY, CDR2 SVGEGT. CDR3 size: 14 residues. The V gene end was trimmed by 6 bases and the J gene end by 10 bases; junction bases not matched to a gene: 11. CDR3 sequence (DNA): TGTGCCAGCAGCCAATCGACAGGGGCGGAGGAGCAGTTCTTC. Protein product: CASSQSTGAEEQFF.